The T cell receptor (beta chain) described here comes from a study of response to subunit inactivated influenza vaccine. TCRdb re-analysed the RT-PCR reads in MiXCR, keeping a single row per CDR3 protein. There are roughly 670,000 distinct CDR3 sequences in the sample; 12% to 15% occur only once, and around 7.6% lies in the top ten. This clonotype was observed a few times. The antigen remains undetermined. Broader study findings: Authors suggested few new T cells are recruited by each seasonal influenza vaccination.

CDR3 size: 16 residues. Trimming took 3 bases from V and 8 from J; bases not matched to a gene: 11. Germline-derived CDR1 and CDR2 are SGHRS and YFSETQ. Sequenced here: PBMCs from blood, sampled around two weeks before vaccination. The chain couples TRBV5-1 to TRBJ2-1, with TRBD2 matching over 10 bases. This TCR came from a man in his forties or fifties who received an inactivated influenza vaccine. CDR3: CASSSVAGGWVDEQFF. CDR3 sequence (DNA): TGCGCCAGCAGCTCAGTAGCGGGAGGCTGGGTCGATGAGCAGTTCTTC.